This TCR beta chain was documented in a study of response to subunit inactivated influenza vaccine. V gave up 2 bases and J gave up 8 bases, with 16 bases separating them. This CDR3 region has 15 residues. Germline CDR1 and CDR2: SGHTA and FQGNSA. TCRdb reprocessed the RT-PCR reads via MiXCR and lists one record per CDR3 protein. Of roughly 700,000 distinct CDR3 sequences listed, 15% to 18% are singletons. The J gene is TRBJ1-5, the V gene TRBV7-2; the D gene is possibly TRBD1 (5 bases). This sequence was found in a man aged 50-59 years who received an inactivated influenza vaccine. The sample here was PBMCs from blood, taken roughly 12 days after vaccination. For the CDR3, the DNA is TGTGCCAGCAGCTTATCTGGGACCTACGGTGAGCCCCAGCATTTT. Translated, it gives CASSLSGTYGEPQHF.